Detailed here is one TCR beta chain. V lost 2 bases to trimming and J lost 4 bases, with 11 bases between them. The CDR3 is made up of 15 amino acids. CDR1 is MDHEN and CDR2 is SYDVKM in the germline V gene. This sample was included in a study of blood T cell repertoires in COVID-19. At the level of the study: Donors in the United States, Italy and Spain gave samples during acute or convalescent COVID-19. PBMCs, B-cell-depleted T cells, or T cells provided the cDNA or gDNA that made up the material.

This table comes from immunoSEQ multiplex PCR, and its TCRdb copy is limited to in-frame clones, with some not included. Of about 200,000 clones listed, around 90% are singletons. The clonotype comes from a human donor in a cohort sampled during active COVID-19. What was sequenced was peripheral blood. The V and J genes are TRBV28 and TRBJ2-2, with D perhaps matching TRBD1 (6 bases). CDR3 nucleotides: TGTGCCAGCAGTTTACAGGGGAAACGCACCGGGGAGCTGTTTTTT. Amino acid sequence: CASSLQGKRTGELFF.